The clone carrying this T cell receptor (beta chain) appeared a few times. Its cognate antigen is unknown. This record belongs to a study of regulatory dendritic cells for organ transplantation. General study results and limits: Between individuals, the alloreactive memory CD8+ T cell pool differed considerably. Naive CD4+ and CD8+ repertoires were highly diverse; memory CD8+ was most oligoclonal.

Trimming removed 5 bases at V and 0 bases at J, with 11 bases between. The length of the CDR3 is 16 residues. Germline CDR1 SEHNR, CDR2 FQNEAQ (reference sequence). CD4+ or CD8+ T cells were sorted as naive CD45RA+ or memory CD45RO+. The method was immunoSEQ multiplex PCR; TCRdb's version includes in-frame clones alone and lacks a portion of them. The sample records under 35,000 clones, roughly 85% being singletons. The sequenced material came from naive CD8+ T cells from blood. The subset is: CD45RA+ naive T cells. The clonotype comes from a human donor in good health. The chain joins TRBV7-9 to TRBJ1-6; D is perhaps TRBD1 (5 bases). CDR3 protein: CASSASGDSYNSPLHF. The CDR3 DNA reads TGTGCCAGCAGCGCCTCGGGGGACTCCTATAATTCACCCCTCCACTTT.